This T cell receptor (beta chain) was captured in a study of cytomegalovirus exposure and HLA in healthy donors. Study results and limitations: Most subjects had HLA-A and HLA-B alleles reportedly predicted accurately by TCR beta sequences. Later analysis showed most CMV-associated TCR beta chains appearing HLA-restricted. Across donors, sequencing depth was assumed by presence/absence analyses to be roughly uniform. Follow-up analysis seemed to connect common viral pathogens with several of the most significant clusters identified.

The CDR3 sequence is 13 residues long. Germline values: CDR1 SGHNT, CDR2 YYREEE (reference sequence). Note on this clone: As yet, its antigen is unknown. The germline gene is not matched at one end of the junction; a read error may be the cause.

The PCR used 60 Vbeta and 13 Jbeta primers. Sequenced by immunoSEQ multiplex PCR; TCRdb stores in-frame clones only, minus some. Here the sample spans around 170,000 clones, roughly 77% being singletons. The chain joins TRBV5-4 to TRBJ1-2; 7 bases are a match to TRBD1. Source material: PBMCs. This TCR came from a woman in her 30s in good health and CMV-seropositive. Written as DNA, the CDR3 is TGTGCCAGCAACTTGGGGCAGGGGGACGGCTACACCTTC. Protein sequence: CASNLGQGDGYTF.